The next 7 T cell receptor beta chains were all read from a single sample in a study of shared clonotypes between healthy human individuals. TCRdb's table, derived via immunoSEQ multiplex PCR, lists solely in-frame clones and lacks some. The data contain roughly 1,500,000 clones, about 98% of them singletons. Sequencing used naive CD4+ T cells sorted from blood. Subset denoted: CD45RA+ positively selected. These receptors were collected from a man aged 25 to 40 in good health.

The rearrangement uses TRBV7-9 and TRBJ2-7; no clear D gene. Trimming shortened V by 7 bases and J by 5 bases, and 18 bases separated the two germline ends. In germline, CDR1 is SEHNR, CDR2 FQNEAQ (reference sequence). The CDR3 length is 14 residues. Here the CDR3 reads CASTVTFSLDEQYF. As DNA, the CDR3 is TGTGCCAGCACGGTTACTTTTTCACTCGACGAGCAGTACTTC.

V is TRBV5-4 and J is TRBJ2-2; 13 bases match TRBD2. Germline trimming cut 4 bases from V and 7 bases from J; bases unmatched to any gene: 7. This CDR3 comprises 16 residues. Germline V gene data show CDR1 as SGHNT and CDR2 as YYREEE (reference sequence). The CDR3 here is CASSHGLAGADGELFF. The DNA for the CDR3 is TGTGCCAGCAGCCATGGACTAGCGGGAGCGGACGGGGAGCTGTTTTTT.

The chain couples TRBV7-2 to TRBJ1-5, with TRBD1 matching over 7 bases. Germline assignment: CDR1 SGHTA and CDR2 FQGNSA. Trimming cost V 0 bases and J 15 bases; bases outside gene matches: 8. This CDR3 has 13 residues. Here the CDR3 reads CASSLAGDRALHF. The CDR3 nucleotides are TGTGCCAGCAGCTTAGCGGGAGACAGGGCCCTGCATTTT.

The gene calls are TRBV10-3 and TRBJ1-2; D gene ambiguous. CDR3 length: 14 amino acids. The ends were cut back, 3 bases at V and 8 bases at J, with 16 bases in the middle. Germline values: CDR1 ENHRY, CDR2 SYGVKD. The CDR3 DNA sequence: TGTGCCATCAGTGAACCAACGGGCGGCGGAGGCTACACCTTC. This gives the protein CAISEPTGGGGYTF.

This rearrangement joins TRBV19 to TRBJ2-3; D is perhaps TRBD1 (6 bases). The CDR3 is made up of 14 amino acids. The germline gives CDR1 LNHDA, CDR2 SQIVND (reference sequence). Trimming pared 5 bases from V and 4 bases from J, leaving 13 bases between. CDR3 protein: CASSQQGPPDTQYF. CDR3 DNA sequence: TGTGCCAGTAGTCAACAGGGTCCCCCAGATACGCAGTATTTT.

This clone was observed once. The chain combines TRBV29-1 with TRBJ1-2, with D perhaps TRBD1 (5 bases). The length of the CDR3 is 11 residues. Per germline, CDR1 SQVTM and CDR2 ANQGSEA. Trimming removed 3 bases from V and 7 bases from J, with 9 bases in between. CDR3 sequence: CSVDRVVGYTF. DNA of the CDR3: TGCAGCGTTGACAGGGTAGTTGGCTACACCTTC.

This clone came up once. This sequence joins TRBV6-5 and TRBJ1-1; D possibly corresponds to TRBD1 (6 bases). V was trimmed by 2 bases and J by 2 bases, leaving 15 bases between them. The CDR3 length is 16 residues. In germline, CDR1 is MNHEY, CDR2 SVGAGI. This CDR3 is CASSYTQGIGNTEAFF. As DNA, the CDR3 is TGTGCCAGCAGTTACACACAGGGAATAGGAAACACTGAAGCTTTCTTT.